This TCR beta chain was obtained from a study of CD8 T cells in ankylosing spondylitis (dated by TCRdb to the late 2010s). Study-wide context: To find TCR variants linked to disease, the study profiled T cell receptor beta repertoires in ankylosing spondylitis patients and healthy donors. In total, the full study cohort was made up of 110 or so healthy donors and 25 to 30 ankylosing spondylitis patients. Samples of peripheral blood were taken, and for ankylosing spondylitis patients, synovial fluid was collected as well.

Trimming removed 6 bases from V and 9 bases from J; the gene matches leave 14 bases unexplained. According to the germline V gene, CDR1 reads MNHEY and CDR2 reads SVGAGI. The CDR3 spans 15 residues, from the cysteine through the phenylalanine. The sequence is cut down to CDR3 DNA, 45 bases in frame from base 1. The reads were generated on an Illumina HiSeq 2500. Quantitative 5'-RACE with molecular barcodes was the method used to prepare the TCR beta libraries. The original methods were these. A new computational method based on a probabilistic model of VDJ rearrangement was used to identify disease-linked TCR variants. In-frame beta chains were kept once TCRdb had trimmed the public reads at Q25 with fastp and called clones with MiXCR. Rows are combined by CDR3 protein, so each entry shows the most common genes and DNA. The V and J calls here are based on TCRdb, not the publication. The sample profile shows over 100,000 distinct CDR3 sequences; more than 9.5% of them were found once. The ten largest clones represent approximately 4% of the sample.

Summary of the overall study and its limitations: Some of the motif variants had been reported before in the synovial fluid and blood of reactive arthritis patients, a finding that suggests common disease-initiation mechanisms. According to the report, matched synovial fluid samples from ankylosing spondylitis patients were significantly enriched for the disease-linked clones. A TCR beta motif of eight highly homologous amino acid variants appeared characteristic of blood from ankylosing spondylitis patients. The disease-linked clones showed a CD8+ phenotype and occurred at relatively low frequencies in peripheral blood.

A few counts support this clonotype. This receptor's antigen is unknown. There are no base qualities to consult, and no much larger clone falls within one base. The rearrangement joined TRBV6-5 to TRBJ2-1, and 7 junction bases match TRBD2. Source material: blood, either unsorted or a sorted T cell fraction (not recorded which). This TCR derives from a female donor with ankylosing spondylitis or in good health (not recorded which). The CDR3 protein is CASRLAGALGGEQFF. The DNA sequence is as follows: TGTGCCAGCAGGTTAGCGGGCGCTTTAGGAGGTGAGCAGTTCTTC.